These 24 T cell receptor beta chains were all obtained from the same sample, sequenced in a study of blood T cells in healthy people across ages. A second roughly 6 to 11 cycle PCR used barcoded and J-beta primers. TCRdb re-analysed the 5' RACE reads in MiXCR, keeping a single row per CDR3 protein. The top ten clones hold 13% of a sample with around 850,000 distinct CDR3 sequences, 30% to 45% of them seen once. The sequencing input was blood. The receptors derive from a man aged 18 to 29 in good health.

In its sample, this clonotype was seen many times. The CDR3 DNA reads TGCAGTGCAAGGACAGCTAACTATGGCTACACCTTC. As protein: CSARTANYGYTF. J is TRBJ1-2 and V is TRBV20-1, with D perhaps TRBD1 (6 bases). Trimming pared 6 bases from V and 0 bases from J, leaving 8 bases between. CDR1 and CDR2 (germline): DFQATT, SNEGSKA (reference sequence). This CDR3 contains 12 residues.

In this sample, this clonotype turned up a few times. The CDR3 region is CSAGRTASWKRVFF. The DNA for the CDR3 is TGCAGTGCTGGCAGGACAGCGTCCTGGAAAAGGGTGTTTTTT. V and J are TRBV20-1 and TRBJ1-4; D possibly corresponds to TRBD1 (6 bases). V was shortened by 5 bases and J by 15 bases, with 25 bases between the two germline ends. This CDR3 is built from 14 residues. The germline CDR1 and CDR2 sequences are DFQATT and SNEGSKA (reference sequence).

A few counts support this clonotype. The CDR3 DNA follows: TGCGCCAGCAGCCAAGAGAGCGGGAGAAACACCATATATTTT. It codes for CASSQESGRNTIYF. The chain has TRBV4-3 and TRBJ1-3; D is uncertain. Germline CDR1 is LGHNA and CDR2 is YSLEER. V was shortened by 0 bases and J by 5 bases, with 8 bases between the two germline ends. The CDR3 extends over 14 amino acids.

This clonotype was detected a few times. The genes are TRBV28 and TRBJ2-1; TRBD1 might be the D (5 bases). The germline CDR1 and CDR2 sequences are MDHEN and SYDVKM. Trimming left V 6 bases short and J 4 bases short, with 13 bases between. The CDR3 loop spans 14 amino acids. CDR3 protein: CASSPPQEYNEQFF. DNA for the CDR3: TGTGCCAGCAGCCCCCCACAGGAGTACAATGAGCAGTTCTTC.

This clonotype was counted only a few times. This rearrangement joins TRBV18 to TRBJ1-6; 7 bases align to TRBD1. The CDR3 totals 16 residues. The junction had 8 bases not matched to a gene; V was cut back by 3 bases and J by 6 bases. Per germline, CDR1 KGHSH and CDR2 LQKENI. The CDR3 loop is CASSPTTGTVNSPLHF. The CDR3 DNA is TGTGCCAGCTCACCCACCACCGGGACAGTTAATTCACCCCTCCACTTT.

V is TRBV7-2 and J is TRBJ1-5; D unclear. Trimming removed 1 base at V and 6 bases at J, with 13 bases between. CDR1 is SGHTA, CDR2 FQGNSA, per germline. The CDR3 is 15 residues long. CDR3 sequence reads: CASSLVGQLSQPQHF. The CDR3 coding sequence is TGTGCCAGCAGCTTAGTGGGTCAGCTCAGTCAGCCCCAGCATTTT.

Details on this clonotype: Its ends do not fully match the called genes, so a read error is possible. The genes are TRBV6-5 and TRBJ2-5; D is perhaps TRBD1 (6 bases). The CDR3 consists of 17 residues. Germline V gives CDR1 MNHEY, CDR2 SVGAGI. DNA of the CDR3: TGTGTCAGCAGTTTACTCGGGTCCAGGGGCGCTGGAGAGACCCAGTACTTC. It specifies CVSSLLGSRGAGETQYF.

As to this clonotype: This may stem from a read error, because a much larger clone lies one nucleotide away. The chain has TRBV12-3 or TRBV12-4 and TRBJ2-3, with D unclear. This CDR3 spans 14 amino acids. V was clipped by 7 bases and J by 0 bases, with 11 bases between them. The CDR3 DNA reads TGTGCCAGCACCCGTCATGCTAGCACAGATACGCAGTATTTT. It specifies CASTRHASTDTQYF.

This clonotype has a count of ten or more. The chain links TRBV12-3 or TRBV12-4 to TRBJ2-1; D call uncertain. V dropped 5 bases and J dropped 5 bases, with 4 bases sitting between them. This CDR3 has 11 residues. The CDR3 here is CASSPDNEQFF. The CDR3 DNA reads TGTGCCAGCAGTCCGGACAATGAGCAGTTCTTC.

The rearrangement uses TRBV4-2 and TRBJ2-1; D is unresolved. Trimming removed 1 base at V and 0 bases at J, with 16 bases between. This CDR3 contains 18 residues. Germline V CDR1 and CDR2: LGHNA, YNFKEQ. CDR3 nucleotide sequence: TGTGCCAGCAGCCAAGGATTTCGAGCGCACGGCTCCTACAATGAGCAGTTCTTC. It specifies CASSQGFRAHGSYNEQFF.

This clonotype was observed many times. The chain joins TRBV20-1 to TRBJ2-3, with 7 bases identical to TRBD2. This CDR3 is 14 amino acids long. Germline V gives CDR1 DFQATT, CDR2 SNEGSKA (reference sequence). Unmatched junction bases numbered 7, after V lost 5 bases and J lost 2 bases. CDR3 in DNA: TGCAGTGCTTTGACAGCGGGGATCACAGATACGCAGTATTTT. Its protein product is CSALTAGITDTQYF.

The chain combines TRBV20-1 with TRBJ1-1, with D maybe TRBD1 (5 bases). The CDR3 sequence is 14 residues long. The V end was cut by 3 bases, the J end by 6 bases, with 17 bases between. Per germline, CDR1 DFQATT and CDR2 SNEGSKA (reference sequence). The CDR3 here is CSARAGTPIAEAFF. The CDR3 bases are TGCAGTGCTAGGGCCGGGACCCCCATCGCTGAAGCTTTCTTT.

In the case of this clonotype: One base away lies a much larger clone, so this may be a sequencing read error. The chain has TRBV4-1 and TRBJ2-1; a weak D match, TRBD1 (5 bases). The J call may be mistaken, given a closer DNA end match to TRBJ2-7. Germline CDR1 reads MGHRA; CDR2 reads YSYEKL. The CDR3 runs 19 residues. In DNA form, the CDR3 reads TGCGCCAGCAGCCAAGGGACACCCAAGAAAAGCATCTCCTACAATGAGCAGTACTTC. As protein: CASSQGTPKKSISYNEQYF.

The chain is built from TRBV6-2 or TRBV6-3 and TRBJ1-2, with no clear D. V lost 8 bases, J lost 5 bases, and 15 bases lay in between. The CDR3 runs to 13 residues. The germline V gene encodes CDR1 MNHEY and CDR2 SVGEGT. As DNA, the CDR3 is TGTGCCAGCGGGAACAGCCTACGGTATGGCTACACCTTC. Protein product: CASGNSLRYGYTF.

V and J are TRBV2 and TRBJ1-2, with D hard to call. This CDR3 contains 16 residues. Germline CDR1 reads SNHLY; CDR2 reads FYNNEI. V was cut by 2 bases and J by 5 bases, with 18 bases left in between. The CDR3 coding sequence is TGTGCCAGCAGTGAATACTTAGAGGGATATGAGTATGGCTACACCTTC. It specifies CASSEYLEGYEYGYTF. Full variable domain (outside the CDR3, taken from reference TRBV2 and TRBJ1-2): EPEVTQTPSHQVTQMGQEVILRCVPISNHLYFYWYRQILGQKVEFLVSFYNNEISEKSEIFDDQFSVERPDGSNFTLKIRSTKLEDSAMYFCASSEYLEGYEYGYTFGSGTRLTVV.

V and J are TRBV5-1 and TRBJ2-7, with 10 positions matching TRBD1. Germline CDR1 is SGHRS and CDR2 is YFSETQ. After removal of 5 bases from V and 7 bases from J, the junction contained 12 bases not matched to a gene. The CDR3 is 15 residues long. CDR3 nucleotide sequence: TGCGCCAGCAGGCTGACCGGGACAGGGGACCGTGAGCAGTACTTC. Translating it yields CASRLTGTGDREQYF.

This clonotype was counted only a few times. The J gene is TRBJ1-1, the V gene TRBV7-2, with D perhaps matching TRBD1 (5 bases). V lost 5 bases and J 6 bases, leaving 10 bases between the germline ends. This CDR3 is 12 amino acids long. Germline V gene sequence: CDR1 SGHTA, CDR2 FQGNSA. This chain's CDR3 is CASSKSGPEAFF. In DNA form, the CDR3 reads TGTGCCAGCAGCAAGTCAGGGCCTGAAGCTTTCTTT.

This clonotype was detected only a few times. The chain joins TRBV4-1 to TRBJ1-1; a possible D gene is TRBD1 (5 bases). There are 13 residues in the CDR3. From germline, CDR1 is MGHRA and CDR2 YSYEKL. Trimming stripped 4 bases from V and 6 bases from J, with 12 bases between. The CDR3 coding sequence is TGCGCCAGCAGCCCGCGGTCGGGGGCTGAAGCTTTCTTT. The encoded protein is CASSPRSGAEAFF.

The chain couples TRBV27 to TRBJ2-3, with 7 bases lining up with TRBD2. This CDR3 is built from 14 residues. CDR1 MNHEY and CDR2 SMNVEV come from the germline V gene (reference sequence). V was clipped by 5 bases and J by 4 bases; unmatched bases: 6. The DNA for the CDR3 is TGTGCCAGCAGTGATGGACTAGACGCAGATACGCAGTATTTT. This sequence encodes CASSDGLDADTQYF.

This clonotype was counted between two and nine times. This chain joins TRBV6-2 or TRBV6-3 and TRBJ2-5; no clear D gene. Germline V gene data show CDR1 as MNHEY and CDR2 as SVGEGT. Trimming left V 8 bases short and J 1 base short, with 14 bases between. This CDR3 has 14 amino acids. This CDR3 is CASSRAVFQETQYF. DNA for the CDR3: TGTGCCAGCTCCCGGGCCGTATTCCAAGAGACCCAGTACTTC.

This clonotype was detected ten times or more. The CDR3: CSVRTGFTDTQYF. Here the CDR3 DNA reads TGCAGCGTGAGGACGGGGTTCACAGATACGCAGTATTTT. The rearrangement links TRBV29-1 to TRBJ2-3, with a weak D call TRBD2 (5 bases). This CDR3 contains 13 residues. The V end lost 6 bases, the J end lost 2 bases, and 12 bases lay between the germline ends. Germline-derived CDR1 and CDR2 are SQVTM and ANQGSEA.

The chain employs TRBV29-1 and TRBJ2-5; D is possibly TRBD2 (5 bases). The CDR3 is made up of 14 amino acids. Germline V gives CDR1 SQVTM, CDR2 ANQGSEA. Trimming took 7 bases from V and 11 from J, leaving 26 bases between them. CDR3 residues: CSAPAGISYNEQYF. The CDR3 DNA reads as TGCAGCGCCCCAGCCGGGATCTCCTACAATGAGCAGTACTTC.

This clonotype showed up just a few times. This sequence joins TRBV18 and TRBJ2-7, with D possibly TRBD2 on 5 matching bases. In germline, CDR1 is KGHSH, CDR2 LQKENI. V dropped 5 bases and J dropped 4 bases, with 12 bases sitting between them. The CDR3 spans 13 residues. The chain's CDR3 is CASSRGSQYEQYF. DNA of the CDR3: TGTGCCAGCTCAAGAGGGTCTCAATACGAGCAGTACTTC.

This chain links TRBV27 with TRBJ1-2, with D possibly matching TRBD1 (6 bases). The CDR3 contains 14 residues. Trimming pared 0 bases from V and 8 bases from J, leaving 13 bases between. Looked up from germline, CDR1 is MNHEY and CDR2 is SMNVEV (reference sequence). Here the CDR3 DNA reads TGTGCCAGCAGTTTATCTCCAGGGGCGCGGGGCTACACCTTC. Amino acids: CASSLSPGARGYTF.